This T cell receptor (beta chain) stems from a study of blood T cell repertoires in COVID-19 (dated by TCRdb to the early 2020s). Describing the broader study: The collaborator samples originated in the United States, Italy and Spain and spanned the acute and convalescent phases of COVID-19. Deeply sampled blood TCRbeta repertoires from subjects exposed to, actively infected with, or recovered from COVID-19 were included in the dataset. The samples were drawn from the first 160 participants of the ongoing ImmuneRACE study and from 1,254 subjects provided by 6 global collaborators. The repertoires were made available in a free public database intended to serve as a resource for research on the immune response to SARS-CoV-2. Nearly every sample came with metadata listing a de-identified subject ID, COVID-19 status, age in years and sex. The material from the prospective study consisted of cDNA or gDNA derived from T cells, B-cell-depleted T cells, or PBMCs. Where available, HLA class I and class II types were obtained from metadata supplied by the sample provider rather than from assay-based typing. The paper as a whole reports these results and caveats: The quantity of clinical and demographic metadata differed by source and by participant and was supplied without curation.

Collaborating institutions collected whole blood in K2EDTA tubes following their own protocols. For TCRbeta analysis, collaborators shipped samples in one of three forms: frozen whole blood, isolated PBMCs, or DNA extracted from either of those sample types. V loses 6 bases, J loses 4 bases, and the germline ends lie 12 bases apart. Taken from the germline V gene (reference sequence), the CDR1 and CDR2 loops are SEHNR and FQNEAQ. The CDR3 spans 13 residues, from the cysteine through the phenylalanine. Only the CDR3 part of the read is kept: 39 bases, read in frame from the first base. About this clone itself: Its antigen has not been determined. One base away there is no much larger clone; base qualities are not given.

The immunoSEQ Assay, a bias-controlled multiplex PCR, was used to amplify TCRbeta CDR3 regions from genomic DNA. The source study handled its data this way. Within the assay, amplification of reference gene primers was used to estimate how many nucleated cells each sample contained. Sequence reads were collapsed and filtered to measure the absolute abundance of every unique TCRbeta CDR3 rearrangement. For each sample, productive Simpson clonality was calculated as the square root of Simpson's diversity index over productive rearrangements. This immuneACCESS table, as held by TCRdb, lists in-frame sequences with V and J called but not all clones. Of the missing ones, under half trace to an unresolved V gene in checked studies; the others have no known cause. Clone size and the V and J calls come from that table; the DNA yielded D and trimming. This sample lists 150,000 to 180,000 clones; approximately 73% were detected once. Of the sample, 3.7% is held by the ten largest clones.

The chain employs TRBV7-9 and TRBJ1-1, with the D gene call left open. Sequenced material: peripheral blood. The TCR originated in a woman at least 80 years old with acute or convalescent COVID-19. The CDR3 protein is CASRLPRGTEAFF. The nucleotides are TGTGCCAGCAGATTGCCCCGGGGCACTGAAGCTTTCTTT.